The entry below describes one T cell receptor (beta chain). Assay used: immunoSEQ multiplex PCR; TCRdb lists only in-frame clones, some missing. The sample carries 95,000 to 100,000 clones, more than 85% recorded once. The sample originates from a study of control samples from healthy donors and cancer patients. CDR1 SEHNR and CDR2 FQNEAQ come from the germline V gene (reference sequence). This CDR3 has 13 amino acids. Trimming cost V 2 bases and J 2 bases, with 6 bases left between them. This chain uses TRBV7-9 with TRBJ2-5; D not certain. The origin of this receptor is a man under 40 in good health. Sequences were obtained from blood. The CDR3 sequence is CASSLMAQETQYF. The CDR3 DNA sequence: TGTGCCAGCAGCTTAATGGCACAAGAGACCCAGTACTTC. Filled out from reference TRBV7-9 and TRBJ2-5, the complete variable domain reads DTGVSQNPRHKITKRGQNVTFRCDPISEHNRLYWYRQTLGQGPEFLTYFQNEAQLEKSRLLSDRFSAERPKGSFSTLEIQRTEQGDSAMYLCASSLMAQETQYFGPGTRLLVL.